This TCR beta chain was identified in a study of blood T cell repertoires in COVID-19. This CDR3 has 14 amino acids. Germline V CDR1 and CDR2: SSHAT, FNYEAQ (reference sequence). The ends were cut back, 5 bases at V and 8 bases at J, with 15 bases in the middle. Original handling: Quantification of nucleated cells was approximated via reference gene primer amplification. Some clones are missing from TCRdb's copy, which holds only in-frame ones; the method was immunoSEQ multiplex PCR. That table is the source of V, J and clone size, and D and trimming were worked out from the DNA. The data hold roughly 120,000 clones, with approximately 90% observed a single time.

This TCR was recovered from a human donor with active COVID-19. The donor label of this sample is uncertain. The rearrangement links TRBV7-7 to TRBJ2-2; perhaps TRBD1 as D (6 bases). Sequencing used peripheral blood. The DNA for the CDR3 is TGTGCCAGCAGCCCGCGGACAGTTATTGGGGAGCTGTTTTTT. This encodes CASSPRTVIGELFF.